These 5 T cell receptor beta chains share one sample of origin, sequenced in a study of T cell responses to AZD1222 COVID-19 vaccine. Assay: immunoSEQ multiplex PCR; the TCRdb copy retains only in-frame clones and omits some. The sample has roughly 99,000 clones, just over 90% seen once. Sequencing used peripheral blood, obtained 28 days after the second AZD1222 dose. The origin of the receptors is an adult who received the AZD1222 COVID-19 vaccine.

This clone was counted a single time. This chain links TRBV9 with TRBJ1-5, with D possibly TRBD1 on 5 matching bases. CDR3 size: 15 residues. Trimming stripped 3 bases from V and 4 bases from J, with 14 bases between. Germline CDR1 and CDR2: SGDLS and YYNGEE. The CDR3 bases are TGTGCCAGCAGCGCAGTAGACAGCGCTAATCAGCCCCAGCATTTT. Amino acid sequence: CASSAVDSANQPQHF.

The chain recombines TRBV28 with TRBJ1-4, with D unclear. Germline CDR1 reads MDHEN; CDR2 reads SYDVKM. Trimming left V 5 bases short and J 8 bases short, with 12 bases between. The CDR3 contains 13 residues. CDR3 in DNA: TGTGCCAGCAGTGATACTGTAGGAGAAAAACTGTTTTTT. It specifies CASSDTVGEKLFF.

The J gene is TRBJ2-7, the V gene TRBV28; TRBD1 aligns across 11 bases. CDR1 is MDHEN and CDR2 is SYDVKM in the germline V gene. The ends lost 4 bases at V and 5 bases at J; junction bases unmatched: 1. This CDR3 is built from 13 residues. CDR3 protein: CASSSGQGDEQYF. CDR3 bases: TGTGCCAGCAGTTCGGGACAGGGGGACGAGCAGTACTTC.

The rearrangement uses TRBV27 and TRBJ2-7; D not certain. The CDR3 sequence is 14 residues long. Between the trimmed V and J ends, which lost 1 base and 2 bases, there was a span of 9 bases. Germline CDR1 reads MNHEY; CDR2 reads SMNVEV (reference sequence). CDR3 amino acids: CASSLLATPYEQYF. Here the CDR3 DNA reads TGTGCCAGCAGTTTATTAGCTACCCCCTACGAGCAGTACTTC.

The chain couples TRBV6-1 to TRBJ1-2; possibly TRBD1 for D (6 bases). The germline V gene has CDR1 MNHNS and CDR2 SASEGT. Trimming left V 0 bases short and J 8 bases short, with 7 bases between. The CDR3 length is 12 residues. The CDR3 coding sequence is TGTGCCAGCAGTGAAGCGGGGGCAGGCTACACCTTC. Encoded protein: CASSEAGAGYTF.